This T cell receptor (beta chain) was found in a study of naive and memory T cell subsets. Regarding treatment: skin biopsy from PPD injection site in Mantoux-positive individual. TCR cDNA received a 3' ligated oligonucleotide that carried a UMI. Skin biopsies came from PPD injection sites in Mantoux-positive individuals. This clonotype was seen many times. Its antigen is currently unknown. The SP2 primer and nested alpha and beta constant region primers amplified ligated cDNA in four rounds. Reverse transcription of blood and skin TCR RNA was primed at alpha and beta constant regions. TCRdb re-called the UMI-ligation and nested PCR reads through MiXCR, storing one row per CDR3 protein. The profile shows around 13,000 distinct CDR3 sequences, roughly 5% of them singletons. Notes on the study in general: The RNA method is potentially sensitive to activation and differentiation changes. Reportedly, tuberculin skin test sites gave far more TCRs than other biopsies.

Trimming left V 8 bases short and J 1 base short, with 8 bases between. The germline V gene has CDR1 SNHLY and CDR2 FYNNEI. The CDR3 is 12 residues long. The source material was skin, sampled from a tuberculin skin test site. This chain connects TRBV2 to TRBJ2-5, with D unclear. The sequence was obtained from an adult in good health. The CDR3 here is CASCITQETQYF. CDR3 coding DNA: TGTGCCAGCTGTATCACCCAAGAGACCCAGTACTTC.